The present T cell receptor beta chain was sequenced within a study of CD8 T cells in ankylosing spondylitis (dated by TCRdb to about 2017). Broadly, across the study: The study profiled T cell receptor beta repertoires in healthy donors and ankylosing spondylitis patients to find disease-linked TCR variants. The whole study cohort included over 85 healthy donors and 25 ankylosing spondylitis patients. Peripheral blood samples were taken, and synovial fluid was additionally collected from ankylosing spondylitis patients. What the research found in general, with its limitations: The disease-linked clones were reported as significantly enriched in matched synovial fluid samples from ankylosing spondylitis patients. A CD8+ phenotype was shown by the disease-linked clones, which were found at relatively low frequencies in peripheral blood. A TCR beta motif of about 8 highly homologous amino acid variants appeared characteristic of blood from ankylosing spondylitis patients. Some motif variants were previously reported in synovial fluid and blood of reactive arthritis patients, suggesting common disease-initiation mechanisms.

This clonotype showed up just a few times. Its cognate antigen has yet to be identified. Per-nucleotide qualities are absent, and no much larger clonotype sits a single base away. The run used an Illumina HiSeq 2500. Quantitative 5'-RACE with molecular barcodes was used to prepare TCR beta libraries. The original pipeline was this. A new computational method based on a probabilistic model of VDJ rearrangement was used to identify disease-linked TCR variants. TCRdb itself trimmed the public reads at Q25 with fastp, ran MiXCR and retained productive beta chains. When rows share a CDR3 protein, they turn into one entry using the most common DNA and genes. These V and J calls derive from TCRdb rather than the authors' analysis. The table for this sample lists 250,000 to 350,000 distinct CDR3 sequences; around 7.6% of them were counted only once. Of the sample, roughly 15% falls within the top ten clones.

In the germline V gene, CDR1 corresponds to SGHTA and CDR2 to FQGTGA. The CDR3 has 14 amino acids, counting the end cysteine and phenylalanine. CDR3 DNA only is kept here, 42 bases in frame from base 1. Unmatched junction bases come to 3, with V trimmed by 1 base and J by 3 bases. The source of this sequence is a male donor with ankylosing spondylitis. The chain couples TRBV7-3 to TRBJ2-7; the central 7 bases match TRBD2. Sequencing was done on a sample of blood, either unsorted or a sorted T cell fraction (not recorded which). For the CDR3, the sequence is CASSLNPGGYEQYF. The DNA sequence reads TGTGCCAGCAGCTTAAACCCGGGAGGCTACGAGCAGTACTTC.